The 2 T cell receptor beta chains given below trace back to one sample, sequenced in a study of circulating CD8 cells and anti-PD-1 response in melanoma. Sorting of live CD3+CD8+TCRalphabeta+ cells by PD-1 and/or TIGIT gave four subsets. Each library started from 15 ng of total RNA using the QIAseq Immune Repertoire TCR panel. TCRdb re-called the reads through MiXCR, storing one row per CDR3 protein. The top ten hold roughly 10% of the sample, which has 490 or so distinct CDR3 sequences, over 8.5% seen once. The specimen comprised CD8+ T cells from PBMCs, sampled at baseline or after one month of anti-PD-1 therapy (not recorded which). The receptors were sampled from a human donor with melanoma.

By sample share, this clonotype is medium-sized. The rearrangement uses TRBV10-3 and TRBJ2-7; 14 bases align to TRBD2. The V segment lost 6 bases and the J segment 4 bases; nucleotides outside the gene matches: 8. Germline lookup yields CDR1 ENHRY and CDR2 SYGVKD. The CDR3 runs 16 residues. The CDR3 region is CAISWTSGGPSYEQYF. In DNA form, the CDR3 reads TGTGCCATCAGCTGGACTAGCGGGGGGCCCTCATACGAGCAGTACTTC.

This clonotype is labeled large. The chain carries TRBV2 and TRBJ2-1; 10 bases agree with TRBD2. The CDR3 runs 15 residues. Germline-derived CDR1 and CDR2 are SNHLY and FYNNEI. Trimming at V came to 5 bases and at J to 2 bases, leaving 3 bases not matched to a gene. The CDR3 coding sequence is TGTGCCAGCAGTCATAGCGGGGGGACCTACAATGAGCAGTTCTTC. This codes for CASSHSGGTYNEQFF.